This T cell receptor beta chain was recovered during a study of blood T cell repertoires in COVID-19. About the study: Samples representing acute and convalescent COVID-19 were sourced from the United States, Italy and Spain. PBMCs, B-cell-depleted T cells, or T cells were the source of the cDNA or gDNA that made up the material.

CDR1 and CDR2 from the germline V gene are MNHEY and SMNVEV (reference sequence). V was shortened by 0 bases and J by 13 bases, with 16 bases between the two germline ends. This CDR3 region has 14 residues. Sequencing used immunoSEQ multiplex PCR; TCRdb keeps in-frame clones, though not all of them. In the table there are approximately 250,000 clones, around 84% of which are singletons. The source of this sequence is a man in his sixties with acute or convalescent COVID-19. Sequencing input: peripheral blood. The V gene is TRBV27, the J gene TRBJ2-1; D gene uncertain. DNA of the CDR3: TGTGCCAGCAGTTTATCACCCCGGTTCCAAACTCAGTTCTTC. Translated, it gives CASSLSPRFQTQFF.